These 13 T cell receptor beta chains originate from one sample sequenced in a study of blood T cell repertoires in COVID-19. Sequenced by immunoSEQ multiplex PCR; TCRdb stores in-frame clones only, minus some. This table has hundreds of thousands of clones, around 82% appearing once. The sequenced sample consisted of peripheral blood. Source of these receptors: a woman aged 45-60 years with acute or convalescent COVID-19.

This clone was counted a single time. V usage is TRBV25-1 and J usage is TRBJ2-7; 7 nucleotides agree with TRBD2. V shed 5 bases and J 3 bases; nucleotides not matched to a gene: 1. Per the germline V gene, CDR1 is MGHDK and CDR2 is SYGVNS. This CDR3 is 12 amino acids long. As DNA, the CDR3 is TGTGCCAGCAGTACGGGGGGCTACGAGCAGTACTTC. This gives the protein CASSTGGYEQYF.

The chain employs TRBV5-1 and TRBJ2-7; perhaps TRBD1 as D (5 bases). From germline, CDR1 is SGHRS and CDR2 YFSETQ. The CDR3 is made up of 15 amino acids. The V end was cut by 3 bases, the J end by 0 bases, with 13 bases between. CDR3 region: CASSSELDSSYEQYF. CDR3 bases: TGCGCCAGCAGCTCCGAACTCGACAGCTCCTACGAGCAGTACTTC. Full variable domain (outside the CDR3, taken from reference TRBV5-1 and TRBJ2-7): KAGVTQTPRYLIKTRGQQVTLSCSPISGHRSVSWYQQTPGQGLQFLFEYFSETQRNKGNFPGRFSGRQFSNSRSEMNVSTLELGDSALYLCASSSELDSSYEQYFGPGTRLTVT.

The chain is built from TRBV27 and TRBJ2-6, with a weak D call TRBD1 (6 bases). With 5 bases removed from V and 4 bases from J, the gap between germline ends came to 15 bases. This CDR3 has 16 amino acids. CDR1 and CDR2 from the germline V gene are MNHEY and SMNVEV (reference sequence). CDR3 nucleotides: TGTGCCAGCAGTGGACAGCCCATCGCAGGGGCCAACGTCCTGACTTTC. It is translated as CASSGQPIAGANVLTF.

V gene TRBV11-3 combines with J gene TRBJ2-7, with D possibly TRBD2 on 6 matching bases. From germline, CDR1 is SGHNT and CDR2 YENEEA. V lost 5 bases and J lost 3, with 11 bases in between. CDR3 length: 13 residues. In DNA, the CDR3 is TGTGCCAGCAGCAAGGGACTTCTCTACGAGCAGTACTTC. This sequence encodes CASSKGLLYEQYF.

The chain combines TRBV11-3 with TRBJ2-2; 8 positions match TRBD2. Trimming removed 7 bases from V and 4 bases from J; junction bases left unmatched: 5. The germline gives CDR1 SGHNT, CDR2 YENEEA. This CDR3 contains 14 residues. Here the CDR3 reads CASTYSGTTGELFF. CDR3 DNA: TGTGCCAGCACCTATAGCGGGACCACCGGGGAGCTGTTTTTT.

The V and J genes are TRBV5-1 and TRBJ1-6; 10 bases fit TRBD1. Germline CDR1 is SGHRS and CDR2 is YFSETQ. Unmatched junction bases numbered 6, after V lost 4 bases and J lost 11 bases. This CDR3 region has 14 residues. The CDR3 DNA reads TGCGCCAGCAGCCTAGGACAGGGGGGAACACCCCTCCACTTT. Translation: CASSLGQGGTPLHF. Full variable domain (missing parts from reference TRBV5-1 and TRBJ1-6): KAGVTQTPRYLIKTRGQQVTLSCSPISGHRSVSWYQQTPGQGLQFLFEYFSETQRNKGNFPGRFSGRQFSNSRSEMNVSTLELGDSALYLCASSLGQGGTPLHFGNGTRLTVT.

CDR3 coding DNA: TGTGCCAGTAGTATTGGGTGGGGCAACACAGATACGCAGTATTTT. Its translation is CASSIGWGNTDTQYF. The chain joins TRBV19 to TRBJ2-3; weak D call: TRBD1 (5 bases). The germline V gene has CDR1 LNHDA and CDR2 SQIVND (reference sequence). Trimming pared 3 bases from V and 2 bases from J, leaving 12 bases between. The CDR3 extends over 15 amino acids.

The rearrangement links TRBV6-6 to TRBJ2-1; D is undetermined. This CDR3 spans 13 amino acids. Trimming pared 0 bases from V and 6 bases from J, leaving 6 bases between. Germline loops: CDR1 MNHNY, CDR2 SVGAGI (reference sequence). CDR3 protein: CASSYSILNEQFF. The DNA for the CDR3 is TGTGCCAGCAGTTACTCAATCCTCAATGAGCAGTTCTTC.

This clone has more than one count but fewer than ten. The chain uses TRBV28 and TRBJ2-1; 10 nucleotides line up with TRBD2. V dropped 3 bases and J dropped 8; count of bases not matched to a gene: 10. The V gene's germline CDR1 is MDHEN and CDR2 SYDVKM. The CDR3 is 16 residues long. The CDR3 is CASSFWASGSRDEQFF. The DNA for the CDR3 is TGTGCCAGCAGTTTCTGGGCTAGCGGGAGTAGGGATGAGCAGTTCTTC.

The genes are TRBV2 and TRBJ2-1; 7 bases map to TRBD2. Per the germline V gene, CDR1 is SNHLY and CDR2 is FYNNEI. This CDR3 contains 13 residues. J was trimmed by 8 bases and V by 4 bases; bases with no gene match: 5. CDR3 sequence (DNA): TGTGCCAGCAGTGTTGGGAGGGTTGATGAGCAGTTCTTC. It yields the protein CASSVGRVDEQFF.

The V call is TRBV25-1, the J call TRBJ2-7; D call uncertain. The CDR3 spans 15 residues. V was clipped by 6 bases and J by 0 bases, with 15 bases between them. CDR1 is MGHDK and CDR2 is SYGVNS in the germline V gene. Here the CDR3 reads CASSPLGSLSYEQYF. Written as DNA, the CDR3 is TGTGCCAGCAGCCCTCTAGGTTCCCTCTCCTACGAGCAGTACTTC.

The V and J genes are TRBV19 and TRBJ2-1, with D tentatively TRBD1 (5 bases). V was shortened by 3 bases and J by 9 bases, with 18 bases between the two germline ends. Germline assignment: CDR1 LNHDA and CDR2 SQIVND (reference sequence). The CDR3 is 15 amino acids. For the CDR3, the DNA is TGTGCCAGTAGTATTTGGGGCTCCCAAGGGGCTGAGCAGTTCTTC. It translates to CASSIWGSQGAEQFF.

The CDR3 DNA reads TGTGCCAGCAGCTTTAGCAGGGGGGATCCCTACGAGCAGTACTTC. The encoded protein is CASSFSRGDPYEQYF. The chain couples TRBV7-2 to TRBJ2-7; tentative D call: TRBD1 (7 bases). The length of the CDR3 is 15 residues. V shed 3 bases and J shed 2 bases, with 14 bases lying between them. Germline V gives CDR1 SGHTA, CDR2 FQGNSA.